The 15 T cell receptor beta chains in this list originate from one sample, sequenced in a study of T cell clones after liver transplantation. Repertoires were generated with immunoSEQ multiplex PCR, while TCRdb's copy carries only in-frame clones and drops some. The profile shows about 20,000 clones, 75% to 80% of them singletons. Source: CD8+ T cells from blood, taken approximately 52 months after liver transplant. These receptors were collected from a human patient who received a liver transplant. Some T cells may arise from the graft donor.

This clone has only a few counts. The V and J genes are TRBV10-3 and TRBJ1-5; 9 bases agree with TRBD1. CDR1 ENHRY and CDR2 SYGVKD come from the germline V gene. This CDR3 comprises 14 residues. Germline trimming cut 11 bases from V and 6 bases from J; bases unmatched to any gene: 11. CDR3 sequence reads: CASSTGQGPQPQHF. In DNA, the CDR3 is TGTGCCTCCAGCACGGGACAGGGCCCTCAGCCCCAGCATTTT.

CDR3 sequence: CASSYSRLEETQYF. The CDR3, as DNA: TGTGCCAGCAGTTACTCGCGGCTAGAAGAGACCCAGTACTTC. The gene calls are TRBV6-5 and TRBJ2-5; D is ambiguous. This CDR3 comprises 14 residues. Between the trimmed V and J ends, which lost 0 bases and 3 bases, there was a span of 8 bases. Germline V gene data show CDR1 as MNHEY and CDR2 as SVGAGI.

Here the CDR3 reads CATGPLAGVNEQFF. In DNA, the CDR3 is TGTGCCACCGGTCCACTAGCGGGGGTTAATGAGCAGTTCTTC. This sequence joins TRBV6-5 and TRBJ2-1; 11 bases map to TRBD2. V shed 10 bases and J 7 bases; nucleotides not matched to a gene: 9. Looked up from germline, CDR1 is MNHEY and CDR2 is SVGAGI. This CDR3 has 14 residues.

This clone came up a few times. The V gene is TRBV28, the J gene TRBJ1-5, with D tentatively TRBD1 (6 bases). Per the germline V gene, CDR1 is MDHEN and CDR2 is SYDVKM. Trimming left V 4 bases short and J 1 base short, with 8 bases between. The CDR3 spans 14 residues. The CDR3 sequence is CASSYRESNQPQHF. CDR3 nucleotides: TGTGCCAGCAGTTACAGGGAAAGCAATCAGCCCCAGCATTTT.

The chain couples TRBV6-5 to TRBJ2-7, with D tentatively TRBD1 (8 bases). Between the trimmed V and J ends, which lost 2 bases and 2 bases, there was a span of 13 bases. CDR1 and CDR2 from the germline V gene are MNHEY and SVGAGI. The CDR3 length is 15 residues. For the CDR3, the DNA is TGTGCCAGCAGTTACGATACAGGGGGGGCCTACGAGCAGTACTTC. Its protein is CASSYDTGGAYEQYF.

This sequence joins TRBV18 and TRBJ2-1, with 7 bases fitting TRBD1. CDR1 is KGHSH and CDR2 is LQKENI in the germline V gene. V trimming: 3 bases; J trimming: 8 bases; junction bases outside the gene matches: 7. CDR3 length: 14 residues. The CDR3: CASSPGQKVDEQFF. The CDR3 DNA sequence: TGTGCCAGCTCACCGGGACAGAAAGTGGATGAGCAGTTCTTC.

The chain recombines TRBV6-1 with TRBJ1-5, with TRBD1 matching over 7 bases. The CDR3 consists of 15 residues. Germline V lookup: CDR1 MNHNS, CDR2 SASEGT. V lost 6 bases, J lost 3 bases, and 8 bases stayed unmatched. The CDR3 spells CASSNYRGDNQPQHF. The CDR3 DNA sequence: TGTGCCAGCAGCAACTACAGGGGTGACAATCAGCCCCAGCATTTT.

This chain uses TRBV6-1 with TRBJ1-3; D not resolved. Trimming shortened V by 4 bases and J by 4 bases, and 11 bases separated the two germline ends. CDR3 length equals 14 residues. Germline V CDR1 and CDR2: MNHNS, SASEGT. CDR3 bases: TGTGCCAGCAGTGCATGGGCAGACGGAAACACCATATATTTT. It is translated as CASSAWADGNTIYF.

The V gene is TRBV7-9, the J gene TRBJ2-5; no firm D call. The germline CDR1 and CDR2 sequences are SEHNR and FQNEAQ (reference sequence). The length of the CDR3 is 14 residues. Trimming removed 5 bases at V and 3 bases at J, with 13 bases between. CDR3 sequence reads: CASSNPGRKETQYF. Here the CDR3 DNA reads TGTGCCAGCAGCAACCCTGGTAGGAAAGAGACCCAGTACTTC.

Relative to its sample, this clone is large (0.1 to 1%). This chain links TRBV27 with TRBJ2-7, with TRBD1 matching over 7 bases. V lost 0 bases to trimming and J lost 6 bases; unmatched junction nucleotides: 5. Germline CDR1 MNHEY, CDR2 SMNVEV (reference sequence). The CDR3 sequence is 14 residues long. CDR3 sequence reads: CASSLSQGVREQYF. The DNA for the CDR3 is TGTGCCAGCAGTTTATCTCAGGGGGTTCGCGAGCAGTACTTC.

The chain joins TRBV27 to TRBJ1-1; the D gene is possibly TRBD1 (6 bases). V was trimmed by 4 bases and J by 0 bases, leaving 15 bases between them. This CDR3 region has 16 residues. The germline CDR1 and CDR2 sequences are MNHEY and SMNVEV (reference sequence). The CDR3 DNA is TGTGCCAGCAGTTCTCCCAGGGGTGGAATGAACACTGAAGCTTTCTTT. Encoded protein: CASSSPRGGMNTEAFF.

The DNA of the CDR3 is TGTGCCAGCAGCTGGCGGGGGACAGCTCACGAGCAGTACTTC. The encoded protein is CASSWRGTAHEQYF. The V call is TRBV13, the J call TRBJ2-7; D may correspond to TRBD1 or TRBD2 (7 bases each). The V gene's germline CDR1 is PRHDT and CDR2 FYEKMQ (reference sequence). Trimming cost V 4 bases and J 5 bases, with 15 bases left between them. CDR3 length equals 14 residues.

This chain uses TRBV27 with TRBJ1-5; tentative D call: TRBD1 (6 bases). Germline V gene data show CDR1 as MNHEY and CDR2 as SMNVEV (reference sequence). CDR3 length equals 16 residues. Trimming left V 4 bases short and J 0 bases short, with 13 bases between. CDR3 coding DNA: TGTGCCAGCAGTTCTTCAGGGGCGTATAGCAATCAGCCCCAGCATTTT. Residues: CASSSSGAYSNQPQHF.

The genes are TRBV7-9 and TRBJ2-3; no reliable D call. Deletions cut 3 bases from V and 5 bases from J, with 3 bases between. Germline V gene sequence: CDR1 SEHNR, CDR2 FQNEAQ (reference sequence). This CDR3 spans 11 amino acids. In DNA, the CDR3 is TGTGCCAGCAGCTTCAGAGATACGCAGTATTTT. Its translation: CASSFRDTQYF.

This chain links TRBV9 with TRBJ1-6; the D gene is possibly TRBD1 (6 bases). The CDR3 runs 14 residues. The germline V gene encodes CDR1 SGDLS and CDR2 YYNGEE. Between the trimmed V and J ends, which lost 3 bases and 6 bases, there was a span of 10 bases. CDR3 sequence: CASSASGANSPLHF. The CDR3 nucleotides are TGTGCCAGCAGCGCATCAGGGGCTAATTCACCCCTCCACTTT.